This TCR beta chain is drawn from a study of T cell responses to AZD1222 COVID-19 vaccine. Study in general: Second-dose schedules of about 4 or about 12 weeks were combined. Study-wide results and limits: When two AZD1222 doses had been given, Spike-specific TCR breadth and depth rose. Seropositivity was recorded at baseline in only 5 or 6 AZD1222 recipients.

Sequencing was performed with immunoSEQ multiplex PCR; in TCRdb, only in-frame clones are kept and a portion is missing. The top ten clones hold 5% of a sample with roughly 100,000 clones, around 83% of them seen once. Regarding this clone: The antigen remains undetermined.

With 5 bases clipped from V and 4 bases from J, the junction kept 17 bases outside the gene matches. Germline CDR1 SGHTA, CDR2 FQGNSA. The CDR3 consists of 17 residues. The TCR originated in an adult in good health. This sample comprised peripheral blood, obtained on day 0 of AZD1222 vaccination. The chain employs TRBV7-2 and TRBJ2-7; 7 bases fit TRBD1. The CDR3 DNA follows: TGTGCCAGCAGCCTTCGAGGCTCCGGGACAGATGTATACGAGCAGTACTTC. It encodes CASSLRGSGTDVYEQYF.